This is a list of T cell receptor beta chains from one sample in a study of blood T cells in healthy people across ages. TCRdb redid the calling of the 5' RACE reads with MiXCR, one entry per CDR3 protein. Of more than 700,000 distinct CDR3 sequences detected, roughly 50% appear once; the ten largest clones hold about 38%. Sequencing was done on a sample of blood. Receptors originate from an elderly man in good health. CDR3s include the opening cysteine and the closing phenylalanine or tryptophan. Fields, in order: clone size, J gene, V gene, D gene, CDR3 protein, CDR3 DNA. D genes are given only for firm matches. A clone size is listed for some rows: how often the clone was seen (once, few, many), or a class if it is expanded.

-	TRBJ1-2	TRBV20-1	-	CSARAAGVNYGYTF	TGCAGTGCTAGAGCCGCGGGGGTTAACTATGGCTACACCTTC
-	TRBJ2-1	TRBV7-6	-	CASSLAVRGLTHNEQFF	TGTGCCAGCAGCTTAGCGGTCCGGGGGTTGACTCACAATGAGCAGTTCTTC
-	TRBJ2-6	TRBV28	-	CASTPTATNALTF	TGTGCCAGCACCCCTACGGCTACCAACGCCCTGACTTTC
-	TRBJ1-5	TRBV29-1	TRBD1	CGVLTGNQPQHF	TGCGGCGTCCTGACAGGGAATCAGCCCCAGCATTTT
-	TRBJ1-4	TRBV4-1	-	CASSPSRGGDNEKLFF	TGCGCCAGCAGCCCCTCGAGGGGGGGCGATAATGAAAAACTGTTTTTT
-	TRBJ2-1	TRBV7-2	-	CASSAPQGTQFF	TGTGCCAGCAGCGCCCCCCAGGGTACGCAGTTCTTC
-	TRBJ1-5	TRBV7-2	-	CASSTGGDNQPQHF	TGTGCCAGCAGCACCGGAGGGGACAATCAGCCCCAGCATTTT
-	TRBJ2-6	TRBV5-1	TRBD1	CASRWGQPGSGANVLTF	TGCGCCAGCAGATGGGGACAGCCAGGGTCTGGGGCCAACGTCCTGACTTTC
-	TRBJ1-5	TRBV18	-	CASSMKDYQPQHF	TGTGCCAGCTCAATGAAAGACTATCAGCCCCAGCATTTT
many	TRBJ2-1	TRBV12-3/TRBV12-4	-	CASSYTTGAYNEQFF	TGTGCCAGCAGTTATACTACGGGAGCCTACAATGAGCAGTTCTTC
-	TRBJ1-6	TRBV18	TRBD1	CASSPTGERSPLHF	TGTGCCAGCTCGCCTACAGGGGAGCGTTCACCCCTCCACTTT
-	TRBJ2-5	TRBV5-1	-	CASSTPQETQYF	TGCGCCAGCAGCACACCCCAAGAGACCCAGTACTTC
few	TRBJ2-7	TRBV6-1	TRBD2	CASSESGRAYEQYF	TGTGCCAGCAGTGAAAGCGGGAGGGCCTACGAGCAGTACTTC
-	TRBJ2-3	TRBV5-5	-	CASSSSLTWAGYAYF	TGTGCCAGCAGCTCGTCGTTAACTTGGGCGGGATACGCGTATTTT
-	TRBJ2-5	TRBV20-1	TRBD2	CSARDLSGGGQETQYF	TGCAGTGCTAGAGATCTTAGCGGGGGGGGCCAAGAGACCCAGTACTTC
-	TRBJ2-2	TRBV20-1	-	CSAGGVSPNTGELFF	TGCAGTGCTGGAGGGGTCAGTCCGAACACCGGGGAGCTGTTTTTT
-	TRBJ2-3	TRBV12-3/TRBV12-4	TRBD2	CASSRGRAGDVTQYF	TGTGCCAGCAGCCGCGGCAGAGCGGGAGATGTTACGCAGTATTTT
-	TRBJ1-6	TRBV12-5	-	CASGLVLAPFSPLHF	TGTGCTAGTGGTTTGGTACTGGCTCCGTTTTCACCCCTCCACTTT
few	TRBJ1-2	TRBV9	-	CASSPLSVYGYTF	TGTGCCAGCAGCCCCCTCTCCGTATATGGCTACACCTTC
few	TRBJ2-1	TRBV2	-	CASSGLASYNEQFF	TGTGCCAGCAGTGGCCTGGCATCCTACAATGAGCAGTTCTTC
-	TRBJ2-2	TRBV5-1	-	CASSLIPLSGTGELFF	TGCGCCAGCAGCTTGATCCCCCTCAGTGGCACCGGGGAGCTGTTTTTT
few	TRBJ2-7	TRBV20-1	-	CSASPDSGAVQYF	TGCAGTGCCTCTCCAGACAGTGGGGCCGTGCAGTACTTC
-	TRBJ2-7	TRBV12-3/TRBV12-4	-	CASRDGRGGFYEQYF	TGTGCCAGCAGAGACGGACGAGGAGGCTTCTACGAGCAGTACTTC
-	TRBJ2-4	TRBV2	TRBD1	CASREGQGVRQYF	TGTGCCAGCAGAGAGGGACAGGGTGTTAGGCAGTACTTC
-	TRBJ2-2	TRBV20-1	-	CSARNQGGERGTGELFF	TGCAGTGCTAGGAATCAAGGGGGGGAGAGGGGCACCGGGGAGCTGTTTTTT
-	TRBJ2-7	TRBV3-1	TRBD2	CASSYRGTSGAYEQYF	TGTGCCAGCAGCTACCGGGGGACTAGCGGGGCCTACGAGCAGTACTTC
few	TRBJ2-1	TRBV6-2/TRBV6-3	TRBD2	CASSYSLLADSYNEQFF	TGTGCCAGCAGTTACTCTCTTCTAGCGGACTCCTACAATGAGCAGTTCTTC
few	TRBJ2-7	TRBV20-1	TRBD1	CSAGRDRGNEQYF	TGCAGTGCTGGAAGGGACAGGGGGAACGAGCAGTACTTC
-	TRBJ2-3	TRBV7-9	TRBD1	CASSFATGGGDKYF	TGTGCCAGCAGCTTCGCTACAGGGGGTGGTGATAAGTATTTT
-	TRBJ1-4	TRBV20-1	-	CSAIVSTNEKLFF	TGCAGTGCTATAGTTTCAACTAATGAAAAACTGTTTTTT
few	TRBJ1-1	TRBV5-1	-	CASSLGRYTEAFF	TGTGCCAGCAGCTTAGGGAGGTACACTGAAGCTTTCTTT
-	TRBJ1-5	TRBV30	-	CASSRGTGQPQHF	TGTGCCTCCTCTAGGGGAACGGGACAGCCCCAGCATTTT
few	TRBJ2-3	TRBV12-3/TRBV12-4	TRBD2	CASSLGGSSGNIIRYAYF	TGTGCCAGCAGCCTAGGCGGATCTAGCGGGAATATTATCAGATACGCGTATTTT
-	TRBJ2-6	TRBV15	-	CATSRRGFREVVSSGANVLTF	TGTGCCACCAGCCGTAGAGGTTTCAGGGAGGTGGTTAGCTCTGGGGCCAACGTCCTGACTTTC
-	TRBJ2-1	TRBV19	TRBD2	CASTTAGREYYNEQFF	TGTGCCAGTACCACGGCAGGGCGGGAGTATTACAATGAGCAGTTCTTC
-	TRBJ1-1	TRBV2	-	CASRPRNGRGTEAFF	TGTGCCAGCAGGCCAAGGAACGGCAGGGGCACTGAAGCTTTCTTT
-	TRBJ2-6	TRBV28	-	CASSDGTFNSGANVLTF	TGTGCCAGCAGTGACGGGACCTTTAACTCTGGGGCCAACGTCCTGACTTTC
few	TRBJ1-5	TRBV20-1	-	CSASRQVGGNSNQPQHF	TGCAGTGCTTCCAGACAGGTCGGGGGGAATAGCAATCAGCCCCAGCATTTT
-	TRBJ1-6	TRBV6-6	-	CASKGQSSYNSPLHF	TGTGCCAGCAAAGGACAGAGCTCCTATAATTCACCCCTCCACTTT
-	TRBJ1-2	TRBV29-1	TRBD1	CSVEDRGQGSYGYTF	TGCAGCGTTGAAGATCGGGGACAGGGGTCCTATGGCTACACCTTC
-	TRBJ2-5	TRBV20-1	-	CSAGRLVVLGEQYF	TGCAGTGCTGGGAGACTAGTGGTCCTCGGTGAGCAGTACTTC
-	TRBJ1-1	TRBV2	-	CARRLGASSPEAFF	TGTGCCAGGCGTCTCGGGGCGTCGAGCCCTGAAGCTTTCTTT
-	TRBJ2-1	TRBV7-3	-	CASRSTGGPRNEQFF	TGTGCCAGCAGGTCTACTGGGGGGCCGCGAAATGAGCAGTTCTTC
-	TRBJ1-4	TRBV5-4	-	CASSLDKQGKLFF	TGTGCCAGCAGCTTGGATAAACAGGGAAAACTGTTTTTT
-	TRBJ2-7	TRBV5-1	-	CASSFQGALSYEQYF	TGCGCCAGCAGCTTCCAAGGGGCCCTTTCCTACGAGCAGTACTTC
-	TRBJ2-7	TRBV7-8	TRBD2	CASSLAWTSGSRNEQYF	TGTGCCAGCAGCTTAGCGTGGACTAGCGGGAGTCGCAACGAGCAGTACTTC
-	TRBJ2-5	TRBV6-6	-	CASRPKQYQETQYF	TGTGCCAGCAGGCCTAAGCAATACCAAGAGACCCAGTACTTC
few	TRBJ2-1	TRBV24-1	-	CATSDSPDVEQFF	TGTGCCACCAGTGATTCTCCGGATGTTGAGCAGTTCTTC
-	TRBJ2-7	TRBV7-3	TRBD2	CASSKTSSGSSYEQYF	TGTGCCAGCAGCAAGACGTCTAGCGGGAGTTCCTACGAGCAGTACTTC
few	TRBJ1-6	TRBV20-1	TRBD1	CRATGQLYNSPLHF	TGCAGGGCCACGGGACAGCTCTATAATTCACCCCTCCACTTT
few	TRBJ2-5	TRBV29-1	TRBD1	CSVEDRGTGGRETQYF	TGCAGCGTTGAAGATCGCGGGACAGGGGGCCGGGAGACCCAGTACTTC
-	TRBJ1-4	TRBV3-1	-	CASSPTWDDREKLFF	TGTGCCAGCAGCCCAACTTGGGATGACAGGGAAAAACTGTTTTTT
-	TRBJ2-7	TRBV4-1	TRBD1	CASSRIPGQGGFSEQYF	TGCGCCAGCAGCCGGATACCGGGACAGGGGGGGTTTAGCGAGCAGTACTTC
-	TRBJ2-2	TRBV11-2	-	CAIPGENTGELFF	TGTGCCATCCCAGGAGAGAACACCGGGGAGCTGTTTTTT